This section outlines one TCR beta chain sequence together with its context. This entry belongs to a study of blood T cell repertoires in COVID-19. V lost 3 bases and J 4 bases, leaving 7 bases between the germline ends. The CDR3 is made up of 13 amino acids. TCRdb's table, derived via immunoSEQ multiplex PCR, lists solely in-frame clones and lacks some. The sample records around 200,000 clones, approximately 81% being singletons. This sequence was found in a woman over 75 with active or convalescent COVID-19. The rearrangement joins TRBV12-3 or TRBV12-4 to TRBJ2-1; D is ambiguous. Sequencing was carried out using peripheral blood. CDR3 nucleotides: TGTGCCAGCAGTTTCAGATCGTACAATGAGCAGTTCTTC. Amino acids: CASSFRSYNEQFF.